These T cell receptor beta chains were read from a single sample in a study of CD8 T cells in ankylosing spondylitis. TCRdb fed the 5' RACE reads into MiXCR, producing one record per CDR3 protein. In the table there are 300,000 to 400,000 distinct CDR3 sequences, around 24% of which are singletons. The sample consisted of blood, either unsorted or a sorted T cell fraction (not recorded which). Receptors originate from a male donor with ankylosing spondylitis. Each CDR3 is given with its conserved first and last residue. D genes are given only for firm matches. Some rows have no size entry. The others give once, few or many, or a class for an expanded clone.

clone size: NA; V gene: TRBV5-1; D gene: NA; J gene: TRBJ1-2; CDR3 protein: CASSPGGLVTYGYTF; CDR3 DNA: TGCGCCAGCAGCCCGGGGGGGCTGGTTACCTATGGCTACACCTTC
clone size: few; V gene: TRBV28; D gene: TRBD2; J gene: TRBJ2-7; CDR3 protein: CATNRLAEGEQYF; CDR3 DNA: TGTGCCACCAACAGACTAGCGGAGGGCGAGCAGTACTTC
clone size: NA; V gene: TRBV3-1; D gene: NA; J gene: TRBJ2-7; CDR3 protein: CASSQASYEQYF; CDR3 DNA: TGTGCCAGCAGCCAGGCTTCCTACGAGCAGTACTTC
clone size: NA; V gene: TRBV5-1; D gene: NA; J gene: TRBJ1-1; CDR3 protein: CASRPGGGGSNAEAFF; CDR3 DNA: TGCGCCAGCCGACCCGGAGGGGGGGGGAGTAACGCTGAAGCTTTCTTT
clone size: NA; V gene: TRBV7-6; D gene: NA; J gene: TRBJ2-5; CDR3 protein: CASSSDYQETQYF; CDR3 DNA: TGTGCCAGCAGCTCCGATTACCAAGAGACCCAGTACTTC
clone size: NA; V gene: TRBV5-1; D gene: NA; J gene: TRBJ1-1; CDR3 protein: CASSPERQSDTEAFF; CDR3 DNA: TGCGCCAGCAGCCCAGAGAGACAGTCGGACACTGAAGCTTTCTTT
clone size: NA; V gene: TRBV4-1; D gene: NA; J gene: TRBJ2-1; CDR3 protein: CASSLIRGVGDEQFF; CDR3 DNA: TGCGCCAGCAGCCTAATCAGGGGAGTCGGGGATGAGCAGTTCTTC
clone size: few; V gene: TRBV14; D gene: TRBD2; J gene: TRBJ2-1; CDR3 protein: CASSQFGRRYNEQFF; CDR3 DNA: TGTGCCAGCAGCCAATTCGGGAGGCGCTATAATGAGCAGTTCTTC
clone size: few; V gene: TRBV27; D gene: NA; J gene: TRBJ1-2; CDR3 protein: CASRRIGYSNYGYTF; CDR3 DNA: TGTGCCAGCAGGCGCATAGGGTATTCTAACTATGGCTACACCTTC
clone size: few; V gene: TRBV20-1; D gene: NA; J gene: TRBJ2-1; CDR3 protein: CSASSPWGSYNEQFF; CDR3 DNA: TGCAGTGCTTCCAGCCCATGGGGCTCCTACAATGAGCAGTTCTTC
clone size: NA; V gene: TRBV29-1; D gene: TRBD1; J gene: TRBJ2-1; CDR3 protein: CSASQDRSTEQFF; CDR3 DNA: TGCAGCGCCAGCCAGGACAGGAGTACTGAGCAGTTCTTC
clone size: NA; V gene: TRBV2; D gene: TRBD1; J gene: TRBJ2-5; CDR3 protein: CATQTGAGETQYF; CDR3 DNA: TGTGCCACTCAGACAGGGGCTGGAGAGACCCAGTACTTC
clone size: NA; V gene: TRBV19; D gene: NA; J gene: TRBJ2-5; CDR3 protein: CASSMVSSETQYF; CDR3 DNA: TGTGCCAGTAGTATGGTCAGTTCGGAGACCCAGTACTTC
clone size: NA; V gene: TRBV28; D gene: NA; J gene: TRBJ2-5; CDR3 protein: CASSLLPGEGTQYF; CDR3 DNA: TGTGCCAGCAGTTTATTACCAGGGGAGGGGACCCAGTACTTC
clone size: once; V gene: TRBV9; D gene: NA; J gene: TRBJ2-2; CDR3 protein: CASSVATGSNTGELFF; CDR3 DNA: TGTGCCAGCAGCGTAGCTACAGGATCGAACACCGGGGAGCTGTTTTTT
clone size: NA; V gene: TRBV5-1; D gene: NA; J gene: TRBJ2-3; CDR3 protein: CASNRQGRIDTQYF; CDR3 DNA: TGCGCCAGCAATCGGCAGGGTCGAATAGATACGCAGTATTTT
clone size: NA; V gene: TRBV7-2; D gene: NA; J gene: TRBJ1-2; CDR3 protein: CASSLAGDDGYTF; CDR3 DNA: TGTGCCAGCAGCTTGGCAGGGGATGATGGCTACACCTTC
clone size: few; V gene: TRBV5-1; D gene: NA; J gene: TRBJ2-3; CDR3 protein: CASSFHESPDTQYF; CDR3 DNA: TGCGCCAGCAGCTTCCATGAGTCCCCAGATACGCAGTATTTT
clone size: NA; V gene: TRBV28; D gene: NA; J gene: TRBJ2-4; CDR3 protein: CASSLVEGVKNIQYF; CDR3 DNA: TGTGCCAGCAGTCTGGTCGAAGGCGTCAAAAACATTCAGTACTTC
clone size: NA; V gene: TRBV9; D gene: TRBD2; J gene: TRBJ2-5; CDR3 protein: CASSVGLAGEETQYF; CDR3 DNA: TGTGCCAGCAGCGTAGGCCTAGCGGGAGAAGAGACCCAGTACTTC
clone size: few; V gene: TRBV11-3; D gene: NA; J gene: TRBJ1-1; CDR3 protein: CASSLWSDTEAFF; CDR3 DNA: TGTGCCAGCAGCTTATGGTCGGACACTGAAGCTTTCTTT
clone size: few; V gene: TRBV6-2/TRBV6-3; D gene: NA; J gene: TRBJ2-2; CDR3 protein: CASRKQGGPGGELFF; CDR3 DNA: TGTGCCAGCAGAAAACAAGGAGGGCCGGGCGGGGAGCTGTTTTTT
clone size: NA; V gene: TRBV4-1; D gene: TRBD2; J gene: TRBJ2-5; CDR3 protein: CASSPFDSGSRGQETQYF; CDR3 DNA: TGCGCCAGCAGCCCATTTGATAGCGGGAGTCGGGGGCAAGAGACCCAGTACTTC
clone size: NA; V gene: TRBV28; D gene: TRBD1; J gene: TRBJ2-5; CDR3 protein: CASSWTTGFVETQYF; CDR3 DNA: TGTGCCAGCAGTTGGACGACAGGGTTTGTGGAGACCCAGTACTTC
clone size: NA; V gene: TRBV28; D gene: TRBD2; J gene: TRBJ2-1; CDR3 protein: CASSLTNGGSVEQFF; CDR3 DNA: TGTGCCAGCAGTTTAACAAACGGGGGGAGCGTGGAGCAGTTCTTC
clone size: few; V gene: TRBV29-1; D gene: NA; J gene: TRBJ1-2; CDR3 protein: CSAGVIGQGGGYTF; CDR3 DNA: TGCAGCGCTGGAGTGATTGGGCAGGGCGGCGGCTACACCTTC
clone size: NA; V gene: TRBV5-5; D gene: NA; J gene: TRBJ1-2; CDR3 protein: CASSLDGPNGYTF; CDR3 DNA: TGTGCCAGCAGCTTGGACGGCCCAAATGGCTACACCTTC
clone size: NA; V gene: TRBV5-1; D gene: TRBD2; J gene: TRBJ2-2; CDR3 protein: CASSSSGVNTGELFF; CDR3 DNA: TGCGCCAGCAGCTCCAGCGGGGTTAACACCGGGGAGCTGTTTTTT
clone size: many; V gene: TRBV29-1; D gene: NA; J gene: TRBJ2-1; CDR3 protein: CSGSGVGYNEQFF; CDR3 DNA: TGCAGCGGATCGGGAGTTGGGTACAATGAGCAGTTCTTC
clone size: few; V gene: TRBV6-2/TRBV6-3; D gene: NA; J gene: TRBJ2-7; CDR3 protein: CASSGTSVLGEQYF; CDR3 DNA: TGTGCCAGCAGCGGGACATCTGTTCTAGGCGAGCAGTACTTC
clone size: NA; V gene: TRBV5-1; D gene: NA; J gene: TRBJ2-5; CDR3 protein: CASSPITRRETQYF; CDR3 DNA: TGCGCCAGCAGCCCGATAACCCGGAGAGAGACCCAGTACTTC
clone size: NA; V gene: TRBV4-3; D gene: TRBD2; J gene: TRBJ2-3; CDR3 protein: CASSQGLGLAHTQYF; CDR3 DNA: TGCGCCAGCAGCCAAGGTCTCGGACTAGCTCATACGCAGTATTTT
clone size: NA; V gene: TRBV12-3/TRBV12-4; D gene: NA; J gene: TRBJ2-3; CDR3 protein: CASSQNTQYF; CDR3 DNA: TGTGCCAGCAGTCAAAATACGCAGTATTTT
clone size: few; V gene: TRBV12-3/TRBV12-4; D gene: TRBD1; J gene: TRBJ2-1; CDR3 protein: CASSLTHRTGGSNEQFF; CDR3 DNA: TGTGCCAGCAGTTTAACTCACCGGACAGGGGGGAGCAATGAGCAGTTCTTC
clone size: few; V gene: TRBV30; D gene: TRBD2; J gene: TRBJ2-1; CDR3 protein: CAWSKTSGRGGDEQFF; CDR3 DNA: TGTGCCTGGAGTAAGACTAGCGGGAGAGGGGGCGATGAGCAGTTCTTC
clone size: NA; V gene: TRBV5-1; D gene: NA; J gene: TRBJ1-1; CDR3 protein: CASSPGVGGSTEAFF; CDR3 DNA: TGCGCCAGCAGCCCGGGGGTCGGGGGAAGCACTGAAGCTTTCTTT
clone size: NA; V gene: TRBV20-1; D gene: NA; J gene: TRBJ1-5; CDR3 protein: CSATPPTGNQPQHF; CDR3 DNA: TGCAGTGCAACCCCCCCTACAGGGAATCAGCCCCAGCATTTT
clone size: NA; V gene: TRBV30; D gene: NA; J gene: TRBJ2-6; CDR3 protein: CAWSRQITANVLTF; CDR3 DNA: TGTGCCTGGAGTCGGCAGATAACCGCCAACGTCCTGACTTTC
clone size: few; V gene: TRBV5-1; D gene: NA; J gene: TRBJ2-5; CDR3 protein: CASREGVETQYF; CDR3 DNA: TGCGCCAGCAGGGAGGGAGTGGAGACCCAGTACTTC
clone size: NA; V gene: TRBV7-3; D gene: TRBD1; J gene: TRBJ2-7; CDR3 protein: CASSIVGGQGQREQYF; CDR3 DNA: TGTGCCAGCAGCATAGTGGGGGGACAGGGTCAGAGGGAGCAGTACTTC
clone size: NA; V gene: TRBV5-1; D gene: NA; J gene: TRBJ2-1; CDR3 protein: CASRAGGDLNEQFF; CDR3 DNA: TGCGCCAGCAGGGCGGGTGGAGATCTCAATGAGCAGTTCTTC
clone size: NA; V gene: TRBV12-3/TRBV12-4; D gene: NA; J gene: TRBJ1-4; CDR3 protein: CASSLRQLNEKLFF; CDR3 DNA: TGTGCCAGCAGTTTAAGACAGCTTAATGAAAAACTGTTTTTT
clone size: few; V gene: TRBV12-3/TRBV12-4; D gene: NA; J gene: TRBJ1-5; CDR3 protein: CASSPYIGAPQHF; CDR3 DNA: TGTGCCAGCAGTCCGTACATTGGGGCGCCCCAGCATTTT
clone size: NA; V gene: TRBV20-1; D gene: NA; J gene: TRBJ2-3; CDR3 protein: CSARDPLAGDTQYF; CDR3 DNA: TGCAGTGCTAGAGATCCGCTAGCAGGTGATACGCAGTATTTT